This T cell receptor (beta chain) was captured by sequencing in a study of regulatory T cells in long-lasting Graves disease. Findings and limits, study-wide: Newly diagnosed Graves' patients had higher TCR diversity than persistent ones.

V lost 1 base, J lost 2 bases, and 17 bases lay in between. The CDR3 consists of 17 residues. Germline values: CDR1 MGHRA, CDR2 YSYEKL. Sample time point: newly diagnosed GD, antithyroid drugs for less than 3 months. RNA isolated from PBMCs was used to make the TCR library. Building the TCR beta libraries relied on iRepertoire HTBI primers, and CDR3 regions underwent Arm-PCR. In the authors' workflow: Some 57 TRBV and about 14 TRBJ segments were identified across samples. TCRdb itself ran the multiplex PCR reads through MiXCR, one entry per CDR3 protein. TCRdb's processing, not the authors' own work, is the source of the V and J calls. Of roughly 560,000 distinct CDR3 sequences in the sample, around 11% are singletons; the top ten hold approximately 9.6%. This clonotype was recorded a few times. What it binds is unknown. These same data were also listed under a study on T cells in Graves' hyperthyroidism and ophthalmopathy. That work states: Initially, a first-round RT-PCR of the TCR CDR3 employed the HTBI primer set.

The chain employs TRBV4-1 and TRBJ1-1; tentative D call: TRBD1 (6 bases). Material: peripheral blood mononuclear cells (PBMCs), obtained at new diagnosis, from a patient treated with antithyroid drugs. The sequence was collected from a woman in her twenties or thirties with Graves disease. The CDR3: CASSQADRYWGNTEAFF. DNA for the CDR3: TGCGCCAGCAGCCAAGCCGACAGGTATTGGGGTAACACTGAAGCTTTCTTT.